These T cell receptor beta chains were read from a single sample in a study of regulatory T cells in long-lasting Graves disease. Each CDR3 protein is one row after TCRdb ran MiXCR on the multiplex PCR reads. In the table there are about 620,000 distinct CDR3 sequences, around 17% of which are singletons. The data also belong to a second study, concerning T cells in Graves' hyperthyroidism and ophthalmopathy.

Source: peripheral blood mononuclear cells (PBMCs), taken at new diagnosis, from a patient treated with antithyroid drugs. Source of these receptors: a woman aged 25 to 39 with Graves disease. The CDR3 runs from the conserved cysteine through the conserved F or W. The D gene is left open where the match is weak. Clone sizes are given selectively: once, few, many, or a class where the clone is expanded.

J gene: TRBJ1-1; clone size: many; V gene: TRBV6-5; D gene: NA; CDR3 DNA: TGTGCCAGCAGTTCTCACCGGAAACTTACGAACACTGAAGCTTTCTTT; CDR3 protein: CASSSHRKLTNTEAFF
J gene: TRBJ2-7; clone size: NA; V gene: TRBV27; D gene: TRBD2; CDR3 DNA: TGTGCCAGCAGAAACTCAGGGACTAGGCGCTACGAGCAGTACTTC; CDR3 protein: CASRNSGTRRYEQYF
J gene: TRBJ1-5; clone size: many; V gene: TRBV28; D gene: NA; CDR3 DNA: TGTGCCAGCAGCCCCGTCGGGGGCAATCAGCCCCAGCATTTT; CDR3 protein: CASSPVGGNQPQHF
J gene: TRBJ2-7; clone size: NA; V gene: TRBV7-2; D gene: NA; CDR3 DNA: TGTGCCAGCAGCCCCCCGGGGTTGAGGGAGAGCGAGCAGTACTTC; CDR3 protein: CASSPPGLRESEQYF
J gene: TRBJ2-1; clone size: NA; V gene: TRBV7-2; D gene: TRBD2; CDR3 DNA: TGTGCCAGCAGCTTTGCGACTAGCGGGAGGCAGAAAAATATCCCCCGGTCCAATGAGCAGTTCTTC; CDR3 protein: CASSFATSGRQKNIPRSNEQFF
J gene: TRBJ2-2; clone size: NA; V gene: TRBV10-3; D gene: NA; CDR3 DNA: TGTGCCACTCGGGCGGCAGACAGTCACACCGGGGAGCTGTTTTTT; CDR3 protein: CATRAADSHTGELFF
J gene: TRBJ1-1; clone size: many; V gene: TRBV7-3; D gene: NA; CDR3 DNA: TGTGCCAGCAGCTTAACGCAGATTACTGAAGCTTTCTTT; CDR3 protein: CASSLTQITEAFF
J gene: TRBJ2-2; clone size: NA; V gene: TRBV6-1; D gene: NA; CDR3 DNA: TGTGCCAGCAGCCCGGGGGACCGGTTCCCCGGGGAGCTGTTTTTT; CDR3 protein: CASSPGDRFPGELFF
J gene: TRBJ2-1; clone size: NA; V gene: TRBV6-5; D gene: TRBD1; CDR3 DNA: TGTGCCAGCAGTTACCAGGGGGCGCCTCTCAATGAGCAGTTCTTC; CDR3 protein: CASSYQGAPLNEQFF
J gene: TRBJ2-1; clone size: few; V gene: TRBV20-1; D gene: NA; CDR3 DNA: TGCAGTGCTAAAACGACAGTATACAATGAGCAGTTCTTC; CDR3 protein: CSAKTTVYNEQFF
J gene: TRBJ2-7; clone size: many; V gene: TRBV5-1; D gene: NA; CDR3 DNA: TGCGCCAGCAACAAGGGCCCGATGAGCGAGCAGTACTTC; CDR3 protein: CASNKGPMSEQYF